These 13 T cell receptor beta chains share one sample of origin, sequenced in a study of T cell clonality in common variable immunodeficiency. General study findings and limits: Fewer deletions and N-nucleotide insertions were reportedly seen in common variable immunodeficiency TCR beta sequences.

Data came from immunoSEQ multiplex PCR; TCRdb stores just in-frame clones and leaves some out. The counts give several thousand clones, none of them seen only once; about 20% is held by the top ten. These receptors have no identified antigens. Specimen: peripheral blood mononuclear cells. Receptors originate from a human donor with common variable immunodeficiency.

A note on this clone: The CDR3 end falls 3 residues outside the read, so it is completed with the germline J gene. The rearrangement links TRBV5-1 to TRBJ2-5; D gene uncertain. CDR1 is SGHRS, CDR2 YFSETQ, per germline. The CDR3 loop spans 12 amino acids. V lost 4 bases, J lost 5 bases, and 9 bases lay in between. The CDR3 here is CASSETFETQYF. The part of the CDR3 DNA that was read is TGCGCCAGCAGCGAAACTTTTGAGACC.

This clone appeared many times. The read ends 3 residues before the CDR3 terminus; that terminus is restored from the germline J gene. The rearrangement uses TRBV5-1 and TRBJ1-6; D uncertain. The ends were cut back, 0 bases at V and 0 bases at J, with 7 bases in the middle. The CDR3 has 16 residues. The germline CDR1 and CDR2 sequences are SGHRS and YFSETQ. The CDR3 bases that were read are TGCGCCAGCAGCTTGGAGGCAGACTCCTATAATTCACCC. The encoded protein is CASSLEADSYNSP. In full, the CDR3 is CASSLEADSYNSPLHF.

This clone was found many times. The read terminates 3 residues before the CDR3 end, so the remaining end is supplied by the germline J gene. This chain joins TRBV7-7 and TRBJ2-7, with 11 bases identical to TRBD2. Trimming at V came to 6 bases and at J to 2 bases, leaving 3 bases not matched to a gene. The germline V gene has CDR1 SSHAT and CDR2 FNYEAQ (reference sequence). CDR3 size: 14 residues. Partial CDR3 DNA: TGTGCCAGCAGGGGGACTAGCGGAACCTACGAG. Amino acids: CASRGTSGTYE. The CDR3 in its entirety is CASRGTSGTYEQYF.

This clone was detected many times. The CDR3 end falls 3 residues outside the read, so it is completed with the germline J gene. This chain uses TRBV7-3 with TRBJ2-3, with TRBD2 matching over 8 bases. This CDR3 has 14 amino acids. Germline V gives CDR1 SGHTA, CDR2 FQGTGA. Trimming at V came to 1 base and at J to 6 bases, leaving 3 bases not matched to a gene. The CDR3 is CASSLNGGGDTQYF. The part of the CDR3 DNA that was read is TGTGCCAGCAGCTTAAACGGCGGGGGGGATACG.

In its sample, this clone was seen a few times. The CDR3 is cut off 3 residues early in the read; its end comes from the germline J gene. The V and J genes are TRBV5-6 and TRBJ2-5; maybe TRBD2 (6 bases). Germline CDR1 is SGHDT and CDR2 is YYEEEE. This CDR3 is built from 15 residues. V was clipped by 4 bases and J by 4 bases, with 17 bases between them. CDR3 residues: CASSNSGEWVETQYF. The CDR3 bases that were read are TGTGCCAGCAGCAACTCGGGGGAATGGGTAGAGACC. The variable domain in full, completed from reference TRBV5-6 and TRBJ2-5, reads DAGVTQSPTHLIKTRGQQVTLRCSPKSGHDTVSWYQQALGQGPQFIFQYYEEEERQRGNFPDRFSGHQFPNYSSELNVNALLLGDSALYLCASSNSGEWVETQYFGPGTRLLVL.

This clone has more than one count but fewer than ten. Coverage ceases 3 residues before the CDR3 finishes, and the germline J gene fills in the end. This chain links TRBV19 with TRBJ2-5; D remains ambiguous. V lost 3 bases to trimming and J lost 2 bases, with 10 bases between them. Germline V gene data show CDR1 as LNHDA and CDR2 as SQIVND (reference sequence). This CDR3 has 14 amino acids. Partial CDR3 DNA: TGTGCCAGTAGTATGATTCGGTCTCAAGAGACC. Encoded protein: CASSMIRSQET. The CDR3 as a whole reads CASSMIRSQETQYF.

In its sample, this clone was seen a few times. The CDR3 reads CAQSDQGKRNQPQHF. The sequenced CDR3 bases are TGTGCCCAATCCGACCAGGGGAAACGCAATCAGCCC. The J gene is TRBJ1-5, the V gene TRBV30, with a weak D call TRBD1 (6 bases). The sequenced fragment ends 3 residues before the CDR3 boundary, so the rest is inferred from the germline J gene. CDR1 and CDR2 (germline): GTSNPN, SVGIG (reference sequence). V dropped 8 bases and J dropped 2 bases, with 19 bases sitting between them. The CDR3 is 15 amino acids.

In this sample, this clone turned up a few times. The chain's CDR3 is CASSIASGGDNEQFF. The part of the CDR3 DNA that was read is TGTGCCAGTAGTATAGCGTCGGGAGGGGACAATGAG. The chain couples TRBV19 to TRBJ2-1; TRBD2 aligns across 8 bases. Coverage ceases 3 residues before the CDR3 finishes, and the germline J gene fills in the end. CDR1 and CDR2 from the germline V gene are LNHDA and SQIVND (reference sequence). V lost 1 base to trimming and J lost 5 bases; unmatched junction nucleotides: 4. CDR3 size: 15 residues.

By share, this clone ranks as medium-sized. With the read ending 3 residues before the CDR3 end, the germline J gene is used to fill in that end. The chain uses TRBV19 and TRBJ2-4; the match to TRBD2 covers 10 bases. Losses at the gene ends were 0 bases for V and 9 bases for J; bases not matched to a gene: 5. Germline-derived CDR1 and CDR2 are LNHDA and SQIVND (reference sequence). The length of the CDR3 is 15 residues. The covered CDR3 bases are TGTGCCAGTAGTATAGAATCTAGCGGGAGTAGCATT. Protein sequence: CASSIESSGSSI. In full, the CDR3 is CASSIESSGSSIQYF.

This clone was picked up many times. The covered CDR3 bases are TGTGCCAGTAGTGATTTCAGGAACATCTCTGGAAACACC. This gives the protein CASSDFRNISGNT. The whole CDR3 protein is CASSDFRNISGNTIYF. The rearrangement uses TRBV19 and TRBJ1-3; D is unclear. Read sequence stops 3 residues before the CDR3 end, and the germline J gene provides the missing end. CDR1 is LNHDA, CDR2 SQIVND, per germline (reference sequence). CDR3 length: 16 amino acids. V was trimmed by 5 bases and J by 0 bases, leaving 14 bases between them.

This clone has more than one count but fewer than ten. With the read ending 3 residues before the CDR3 end, the germline J gene is used to fill in that end. This sequence joins TRBV7-9 and TRBJ2-1, with 9 nucleotides matching TRBD2. Germline CDR1 SEHNR, CDR2 FQNEAQ (reference sequence). The ends lost 5 bases at V and 5 bases at J; junction bases unmatched: 1. This CDR3 comprises 13 residues. The CDR3 region is CASSRLADNEQFF. The part of the CDR3 DNA that was read is TGTGCCAGCAGCAGACTAGCGGACAATGAG.

A note on this clone: Read sequence stops 3 residues before the CDR3 end, and the germline J gene provides the missing end. This chain uses TRBV10-2 with TRBJ2-5; no definite D call. There are 12 residues in the CDR3. Looked up from germline, CDR1 is WSHSY and CDR2 is SAAADI. Trimming shortened V by 3 bases and J by 3 bases, and 5 bases separated the two germline ends. The sequenced CDR3 bases are TGCGCCAGCAGTGAATTTAAAGAGACC. It specifies CASSEFKET. The whole CDR3 sequence reads CASSEFKETQYF.

Details on this clone: Sequencing ends 3 residues short of the CDR3 end; the germline J gene provides the rest. The rearrangement joins TRBV7-9 to TRBJ2-7; 7 nucleotides agree with TRBD1. Germline V lookup: CDR1 SEHNR, CDR2 FQNEAQ (reference sequence). V was pared by 2 bases and J by 0 bases, with 4 bases of the junction left unmatched. The CDR3 consists of 15 residues. This chain's CDR3 is CASSLRGPDSYEQYF. Partial CDR3 DNA: TGTGCCAGCAGCTTAAGGGGGCCCGACTCCTACGAG.